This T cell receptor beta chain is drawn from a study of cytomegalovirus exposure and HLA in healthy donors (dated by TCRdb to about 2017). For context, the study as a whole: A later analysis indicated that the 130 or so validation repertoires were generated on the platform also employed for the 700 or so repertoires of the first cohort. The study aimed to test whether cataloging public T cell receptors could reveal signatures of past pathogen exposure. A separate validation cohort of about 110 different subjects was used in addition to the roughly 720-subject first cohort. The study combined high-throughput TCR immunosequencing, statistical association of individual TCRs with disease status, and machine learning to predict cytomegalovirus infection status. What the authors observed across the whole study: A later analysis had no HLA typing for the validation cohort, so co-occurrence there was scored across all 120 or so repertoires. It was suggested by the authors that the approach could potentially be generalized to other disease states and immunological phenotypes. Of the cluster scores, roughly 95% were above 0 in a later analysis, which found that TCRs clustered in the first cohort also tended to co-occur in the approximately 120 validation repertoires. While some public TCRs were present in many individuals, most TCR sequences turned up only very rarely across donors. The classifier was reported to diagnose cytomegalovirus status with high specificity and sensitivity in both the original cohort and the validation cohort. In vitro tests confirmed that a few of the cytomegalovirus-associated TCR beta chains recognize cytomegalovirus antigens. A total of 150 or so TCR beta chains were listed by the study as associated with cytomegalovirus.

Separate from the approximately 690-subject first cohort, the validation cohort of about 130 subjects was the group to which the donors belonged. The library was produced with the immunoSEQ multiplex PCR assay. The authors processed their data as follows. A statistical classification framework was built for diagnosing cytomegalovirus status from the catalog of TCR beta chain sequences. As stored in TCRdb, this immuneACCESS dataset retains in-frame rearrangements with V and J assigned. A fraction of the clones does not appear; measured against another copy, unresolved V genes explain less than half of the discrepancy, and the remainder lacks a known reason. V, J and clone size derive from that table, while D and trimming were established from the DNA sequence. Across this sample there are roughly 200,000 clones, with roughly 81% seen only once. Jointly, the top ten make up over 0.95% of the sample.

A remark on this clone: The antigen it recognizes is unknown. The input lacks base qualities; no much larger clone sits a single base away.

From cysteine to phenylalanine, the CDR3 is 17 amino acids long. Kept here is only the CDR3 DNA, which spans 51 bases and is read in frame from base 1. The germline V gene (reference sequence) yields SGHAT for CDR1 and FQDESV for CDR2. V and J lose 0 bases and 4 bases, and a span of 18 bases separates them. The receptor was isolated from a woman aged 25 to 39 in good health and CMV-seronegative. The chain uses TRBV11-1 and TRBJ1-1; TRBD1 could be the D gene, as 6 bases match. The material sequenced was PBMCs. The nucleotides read TGTGCCAGCAGCTTAGCGTCCCCTAACAGGGAAAGCACTGAAGCTTTCTTT. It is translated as CASSLASPNRESTEAFF.